This T cell receptor (beta chain) was profiled in a study of PD-1 blockade in classical Hodgkin lymphoma. Using immunoSEQ multiplex PCR, the repertoire was profiled, and TCRdb retains in-frame clones only, with some absent. The sample carries tens of thousands of clones, 82% recorded once. V lost 5 bases and J lost 0, with 10 bases in between. CDR1 and CDR2 (germline): GTSNPN, SVGIG (reference sequence). The CDR3 runs 13 residues. No patient escaped relapse after autologous stem cell transplantation, and brentuximab vedotin exposure varied. Sequenced material: peripheral blood mononuclear cells (PBMCs), taken before the second cycle of nivolumab. V usage is TRBV30 and J usage is TRBJ1-1; D gene unclear. The TCR was taken from a human donor with classical Hodgkin lymphoma. The CDR3 nucleotides read TGTGCCTGGGGAAGGTCGATGAACACTGAAGCTTTCTTT. Its translation: CAWGRSMNTEAFF.